This TCR beta chain was sequenced during a study of OX40 agonist ivuxolimab in advanced cancers. Study-wide context: The eligibility criteria allowed prior anti-PD-1, anti-PD-L1 or anti-CTLA-4 therapy, and around 40% had some.

Notes on this clone: The antigen is not known.

With 6 bases clipped from V and 5 bases from J, the junction kept 2 bases outside the gene matches. CDR1 SEHNR and CDR2 FQNEAQ come from the germline V gene (reference sequence). The CDR3 runs 12 residues. Only in-frame clones appear in the TCRdb table, and some are missing; sequencing was by immunoSEQ multiplex PCR. The repertoire has approximately 31,000 clones, roughly 86% of them found once; the top ten carry 25%. Findings of the study overall: No antigen was identified for the clonally expanded peripheral T cells.

The clonotype originates from an adult with an advanced solid tumor such as melanoma, head and neck, liver or kidney cancer. This specimen was CD4+ or CD8+ T cells sorted from blood, taken in a trial of the OX40 agonist ivuxolimab. This chain joins TRBV7-9 and TRBJ2-5; 8 bases are shared with TRBD1. As DNA, the CDR3 is TGTGCCAGCAGACGACAGGGGGAGACCCAGTACTTC. It yields the protein CASRRQGETQYF.